This T cell receptor (beta chain) was sequenced for a study of T cell repertoires in cytomegalovirus infection. Study overall: An indication of both CMV infection and matching HLA type came from public TCR beta signatures. Findings of the study overall: Cumulative public TCR beta family frequency identified carriers of CMV plus the relevant HLA. HLA-C-restricted CMV clonotypes gave the most frequent clonotype in two of eight donors.

This clonotype was detected ten times or more. Its antigen is unknown. Via MiXCR, TCRdb re-called the reads, giving one row per CDR3 protein. The sample contains about 400,000 distinct CDR3 sequences, 18% of which appear only once. With 4 bases clipped from V and 4 bases from J, the junction kept 1 base outside the gene matches. This CDR3 region has 14 residues. The chain recombines TRBV12-3 or TRBV12-4 with TRBJ2-3; 11 bases map to TRBD2. This clonotype was obtained from a human donor in good health (CMV status not recorded). Some clones in this sample may be carry-over from other donors' samples. Sequencing was carried out using PBMCs. The CDR3 spells CASSWGLAADTQYF. For the CDR3, the DNA is TGTGCCAGCAGTTGGGGACTAGCGGCAGATACGCAGTATTTT.